This entry describes one TCR beta chain. Its antigen is not identified. These data are taken from a study of cytomegalovirus exposure and HLA in healthy donors. Trimming removed 9 bases at V and 2 bases at J, with 16 bases between. The CDR3 spans 14 residues. The germline CDR1 and CDR2 sequences are SGHTA and FQGNSA. Study-level findings and limits: Sequencing artifact likely explains a cluster of highly shared sequence variants. It was reported that the classifier diagnosed cytomegalovirus status with high specificity and sensitivity in both the original and validation cohorts.

Primers included in the PCR were 60 Vbeta and 13 Jbeta primers. Assay: immunoSEQ multiplex PCR; the TCRdb copy retains only in-frame clones and omits some. The table records roughly 150,000 clones, around 75% of them present only once. Sequenced: PBMCs. This receptor was obtained from a male donor in good health and CMV-seronegative. The chain couples TRBV7-2 to TRBJ1-1; a possible D gene is TRBD1 (5 bases). CDR3 in DNA: TGTGCCAGTAGTCCCTCGGGGGATAACACTGAAGCTTTCTTT. It is translated as CASSPSGDNTEAFF.